This T cell receptor beta chain was recorded in a study of neoadjuvant anti-PD-1 for oral cavity cancer. Across the whole study: Around day 43, patients without progression received a fourth nivolumab dose before surgery.

This clone was detected only a few times. Only in-frame clones appear in the TCRdb table, and some are missing; sequencing was by immunoSEQ multiplex PCR. The data show thousands of clones, with approximately 70% seen just once and over 3% held by the top ten. Regarding time point: after neoadjuvant nivolumab, at surgical resection. The patients had HPV-negative, locally advanced oral cavity squamous cell carcinoma. No culture or expansion preceded analysis of these blood cells. The clonotype comes from a person between 35 and 79 years old with oral cavity squamous cell carcinoma. The sample here was PBMCs, taken after nivolumab (anti-PD-1) treatment.

This CDR3 reads CASSYSGTGGLYEQYF. CDR3 DNA: TGTGCCAGCAGTTACTCCGGGACAGGGGGTCTCTACGAGCAGTACTTC. The gene calls are TRBV6-5 and TRBJ2-7; 11 nucleotides align to TRBD1. Germline CDR1 MNHEY, CDR2 SVGAGI. CDR3 length: 16 residues. With 0 bases clipped from V and 3 bases from J, the junction kept 4 bases outside the gene matches.